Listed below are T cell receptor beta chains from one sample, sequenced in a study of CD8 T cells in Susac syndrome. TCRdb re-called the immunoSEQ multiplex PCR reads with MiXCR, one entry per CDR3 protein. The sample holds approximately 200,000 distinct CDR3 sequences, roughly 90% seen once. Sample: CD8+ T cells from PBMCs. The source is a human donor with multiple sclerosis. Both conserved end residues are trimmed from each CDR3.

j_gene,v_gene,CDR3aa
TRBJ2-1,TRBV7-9,ASSRGTGEYYNEQF
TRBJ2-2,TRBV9,ASSVVIGPNTGELF
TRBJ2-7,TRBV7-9,ASSWGGSDEQY
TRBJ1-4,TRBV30,AWSVGATNEKLF
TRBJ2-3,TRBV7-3,ASSRVGSVTDTQY
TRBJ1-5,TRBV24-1,ATSDSGQRVQH
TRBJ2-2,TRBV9,ASSGGRAGELF
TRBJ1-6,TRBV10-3,AISEPRPGQGNSPLH
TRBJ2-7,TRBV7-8,ASSSRLAGAREQY
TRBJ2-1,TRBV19,ASSISVSNEQF
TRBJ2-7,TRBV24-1,ATSDSGNEQY
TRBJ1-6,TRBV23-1,ASSQSAVGQGFSPLH
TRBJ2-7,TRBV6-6,ASLRAISYEQY
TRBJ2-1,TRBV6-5,ASSGGGAGANEQF
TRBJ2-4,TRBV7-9,ASSPGLDRVDIQY
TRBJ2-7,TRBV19,ASSGTGDYEQY
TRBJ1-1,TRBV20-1,SATGPEGTEAF
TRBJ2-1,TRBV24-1,ATSDPDGISYNEQF
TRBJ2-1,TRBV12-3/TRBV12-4,ASSLAAGVSYNEQF
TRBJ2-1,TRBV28,ASSPPTRETYNEQF
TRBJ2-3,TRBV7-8,ASSLAWQGAGTDTQY
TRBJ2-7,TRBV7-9,ASSPPNSSSYEQY
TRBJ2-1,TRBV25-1,ASRRWTHNEQF
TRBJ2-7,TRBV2,ASSEEIQRGSYEQY
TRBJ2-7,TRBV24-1,ATSEHKLKRIKSSYEQY